This T cell receptor beta chain was recovered during a study of T cells in Graves' hyperthyroidism and ophthalmopathy. The CDR3 runs 14 residues. V lost 3 bases to trimming and J lost 1 base, with 9 bases between them. This clonotype was counted at least ten times. Its antigen is unidentified. The study, taken as a whole, reports: Prediction of ophthalmopathy progression came a median approximately 7 months pre-onset. The blood repertoire included most of the expanded thyroid clonotypes above 0.001.

Regions amplified from RNA transcripts were the TCR beta CDR3 regions. The TCR CDR3 first-round RT-PCR relied on the HTBI primer set. TCRdb independently ran MiXCR on the multiplex PCR reads; one entry per CDR3 protein. The sample yields about 520,000 distinct CDR3 sequences, under 25% seen once. With a duration under 2 months, the hyperthyroidism was newly diagnosed in patients aged 18 to 65. Uncontrolled infection, other autoimmune disease, pregnancy or lactation led to exclusion. The chain has TRBV12-3 or TRBV12-4 and TRBJ1-1, with D tentatively TRBD1 (6 bases). Sequences were obtained from blood. This TCR was sampled from a man aged 18 to 30 with Graves' hyperthyroidism. The CDR3 sequence: CASSFQGKNTEAFF. The CDR3 DNA sequence: TGTGCCAGCAGTTTCCAGGGGAAGAACACTGAAGCTTTCTTT.